This T cell receptor beta chain was found in a study of T cells after yellow fever vaccination. Study as a whole: It was SMART-Seq v4 Ultra Low Input that prepared the fractions with low cell numbers. Regarding the study as a whole: FACS-sorted repertoires could contain abundant clonotypes contaminating from the bulk population. Clonotypes appearing in both CD4 and CD8 compartments existed, and their share was small. A large majority of primary-vaccination clones showed up again after the booster (96% CD4, roughly 88% CD8).

This clonotype has only a few counts. Its matching antigen is unknown. Using its own MiXCR run on the 5' RACE reads, TCRdb lists one record per CDR3 protein. The sample holds around 320,000 distinct CDR3 sequences, around 10% seen once. The sequence came from a man aged 18-30 years who received the YFV17D yellow fever vaccine. The sequencing here drew on CD4+ T cells sorted from PBMCs, taken 45 days after the yellow fever booster vaccination.

In DNA, the CDR3 is TGCGCCAGCAGCTTGACCCGGGACAGGGGGCCCACTGAAGCTTTCTTT. Amino acids: CASSLTRDRGPTEAFF. The chain uses TRBV5-1 and TRBJ1-1; TRBD1 agrees at 12 bases. Germline V gene lookup returns CDR1 SGHRS and CDR2 YFSETQ. This CDR3 region has 16 residues. Unmatched junction bases numbered 5, after V lost 1 base and J lost 4 bases.